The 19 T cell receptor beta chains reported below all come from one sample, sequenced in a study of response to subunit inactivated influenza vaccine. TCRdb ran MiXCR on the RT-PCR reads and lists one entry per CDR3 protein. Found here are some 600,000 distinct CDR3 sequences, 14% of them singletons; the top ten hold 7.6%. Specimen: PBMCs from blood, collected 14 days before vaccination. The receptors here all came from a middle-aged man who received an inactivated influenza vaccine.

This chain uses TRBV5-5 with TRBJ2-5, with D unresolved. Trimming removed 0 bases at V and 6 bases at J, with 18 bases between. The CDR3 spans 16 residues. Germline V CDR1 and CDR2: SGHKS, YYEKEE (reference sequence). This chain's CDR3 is CASSLDGANGRQTQYF. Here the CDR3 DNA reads TGTGCCAGCAGCTTGGATGGTGCTAACGGCAGGCAGACCCAGTACTTC.

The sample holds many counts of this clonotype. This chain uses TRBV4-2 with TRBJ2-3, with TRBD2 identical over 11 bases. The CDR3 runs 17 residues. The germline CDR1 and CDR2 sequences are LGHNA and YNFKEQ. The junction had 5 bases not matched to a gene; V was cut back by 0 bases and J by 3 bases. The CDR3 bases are TGTGCCAGCAGCCAAGATCGGGCTAGCGGGAGGACAGATACGCAGTATTTT. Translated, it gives CASSQDRASGRTDTQYF.

As DNA, the CDR3 is TGTGCCACCAGTGATACATCAGGGCGCTCCTACGAGCAGTACTTC. Translating gives CATSDTSGRSYEQYF. This chain joins TRBV24-1 and TRBJ2-7, with a tentative D call TRBD1 (5 bases). The CDR3 loop spans 15 amino acids. The V gene's germline CDR1 is KGHDR and CDR2 SFDVKD. V dropped 3 bases and J dropped 0 bases, with 11 bases sitting between them.

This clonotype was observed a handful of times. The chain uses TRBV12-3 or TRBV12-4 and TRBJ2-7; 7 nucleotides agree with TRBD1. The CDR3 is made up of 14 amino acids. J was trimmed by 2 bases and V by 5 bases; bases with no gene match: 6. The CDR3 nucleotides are TGTGCCAGCAGTCCCGGGACAGAAGCCTACGAGCAGTACTTC. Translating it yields CASSPGTEAYEQYF.

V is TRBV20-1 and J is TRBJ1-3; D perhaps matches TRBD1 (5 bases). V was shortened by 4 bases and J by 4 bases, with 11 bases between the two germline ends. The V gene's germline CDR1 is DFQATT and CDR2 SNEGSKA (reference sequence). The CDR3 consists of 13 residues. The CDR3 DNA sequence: TGCAGTGCTATTGGACAACCGGGAAACACCATATATTTT. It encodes CSAIGQPGNTIYF.

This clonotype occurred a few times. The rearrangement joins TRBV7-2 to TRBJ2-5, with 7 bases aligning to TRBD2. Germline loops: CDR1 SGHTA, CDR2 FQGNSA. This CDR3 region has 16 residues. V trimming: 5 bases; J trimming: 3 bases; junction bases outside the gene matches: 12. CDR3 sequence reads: CASSPRAGVVKETQYF. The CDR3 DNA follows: TGTGCCAGCAGCCCGCGGGCGGGAGTTGTAAAAGAGACCCAGTACTTC.

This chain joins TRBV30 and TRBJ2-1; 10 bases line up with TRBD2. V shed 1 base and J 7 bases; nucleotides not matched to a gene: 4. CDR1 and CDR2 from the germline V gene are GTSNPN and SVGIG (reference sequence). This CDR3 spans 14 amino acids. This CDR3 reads CAWSGLAGENEQFF. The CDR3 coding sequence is TGTGCCTGGAGTGGGCTAGCGGGAGAAAATGAGCAGTTCTTC.

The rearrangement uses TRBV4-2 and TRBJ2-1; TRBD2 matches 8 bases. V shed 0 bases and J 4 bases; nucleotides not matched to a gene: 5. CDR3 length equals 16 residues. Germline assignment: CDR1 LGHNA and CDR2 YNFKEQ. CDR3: CASSQDNSGAYNEQFF. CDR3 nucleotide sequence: TGTGCCAGCAGCCAAGATAATAGCGGGGCATACAATGAGCAGTTCTTC.

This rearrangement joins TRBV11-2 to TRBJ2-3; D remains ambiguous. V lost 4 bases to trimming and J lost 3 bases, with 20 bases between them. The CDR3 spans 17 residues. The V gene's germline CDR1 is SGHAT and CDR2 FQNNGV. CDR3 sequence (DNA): TGTGCCAGCAGCTCGGCACCGAGAAGGGATAATACAGATACGCAGTATTTT. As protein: CASSSAPRRDNTDTQYF.

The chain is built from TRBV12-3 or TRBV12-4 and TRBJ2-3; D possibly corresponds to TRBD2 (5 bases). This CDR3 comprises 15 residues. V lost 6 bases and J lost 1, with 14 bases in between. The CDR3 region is CASSRDTGGTDTQYF. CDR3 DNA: TGTGCCAGCAGCCGCGACACCGGGGGCACAGATACGCAGTATTTT.

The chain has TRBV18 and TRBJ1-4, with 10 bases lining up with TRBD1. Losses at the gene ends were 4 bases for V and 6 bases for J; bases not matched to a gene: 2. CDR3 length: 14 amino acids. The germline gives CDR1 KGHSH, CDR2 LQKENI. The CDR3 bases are TGTGCCAGCTCACAAGGGACAGGGGATGAAAAACTGTTTTTT. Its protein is CASSQGTGDEKLFF.

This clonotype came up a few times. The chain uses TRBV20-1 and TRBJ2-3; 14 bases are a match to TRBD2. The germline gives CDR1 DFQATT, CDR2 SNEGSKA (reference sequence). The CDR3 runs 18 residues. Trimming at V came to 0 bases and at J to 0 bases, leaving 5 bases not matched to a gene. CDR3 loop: CSARDFGTSGSSTDTQYF. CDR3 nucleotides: TGCAGTGCTAGAGATTTCGGGACTAGCGGGAGTAGCACAGATACGCAGTATTTT.

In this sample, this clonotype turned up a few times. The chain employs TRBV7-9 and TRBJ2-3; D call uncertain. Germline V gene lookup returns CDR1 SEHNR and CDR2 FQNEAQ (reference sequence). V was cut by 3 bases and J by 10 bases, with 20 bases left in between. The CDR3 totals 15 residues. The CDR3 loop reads CASSLSLWNMEAQYF. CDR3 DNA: TGTGCCAGCAGCTTGTCCCTTTGGAACATGGAAGCGCAGTATTTT.

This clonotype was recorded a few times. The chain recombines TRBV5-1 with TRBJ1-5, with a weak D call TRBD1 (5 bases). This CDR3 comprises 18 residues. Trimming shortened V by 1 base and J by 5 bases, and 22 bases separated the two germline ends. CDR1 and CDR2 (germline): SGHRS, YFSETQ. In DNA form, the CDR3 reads TGCGCCAGCAGCTTGACCCCTCTTGGGGCTCCCAAACATCAGCCCCAGCATTTT. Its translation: CASSLTPLGAPKHQPQHF.

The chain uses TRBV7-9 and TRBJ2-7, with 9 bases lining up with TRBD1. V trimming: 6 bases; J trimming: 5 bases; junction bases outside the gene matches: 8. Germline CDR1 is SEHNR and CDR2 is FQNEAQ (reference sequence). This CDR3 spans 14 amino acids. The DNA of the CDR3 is TGTGCCAGCAGACCCACAGGGGGCAGGAACGAGCAGTACTTC. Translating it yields CASRPTGGRNEQYF.

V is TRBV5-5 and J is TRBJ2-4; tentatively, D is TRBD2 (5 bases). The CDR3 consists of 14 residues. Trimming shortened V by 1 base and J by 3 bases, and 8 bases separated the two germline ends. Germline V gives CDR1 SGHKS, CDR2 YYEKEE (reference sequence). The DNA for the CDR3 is TGTGCCAGCAGCTTGCCCCGGGACAAAAACATTCAGTACTTC. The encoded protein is CASSLPRDKNIQYF.

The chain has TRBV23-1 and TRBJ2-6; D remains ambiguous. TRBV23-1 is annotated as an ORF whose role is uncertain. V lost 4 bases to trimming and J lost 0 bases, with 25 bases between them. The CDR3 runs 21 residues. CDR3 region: CASSRLRLGTLPYSGANVLTF. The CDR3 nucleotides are TGCGCCAGCAGTCGCCTTCGACTGGGAACCCTACCCTACTCTGGGGCCAACGTCCTGACTTTC.

In nucleotides, the CDR3 is TGTGCCAGCAGCTCCCATCGAGGCAGGAAAATGTACAATGAGCAGTTCTTC. Protein sequence: CASSSHRGRKMYNEQFF. The genes are TRBV11-2 and TRBJ2-1; D not resolved. V was cut by 4 bases and J by 4 bases, with 20 bases left in between. This CDR3 is built from 17 residues. Germline-derived CDR1 and CDR2 are SGHAT and FQNNGV.

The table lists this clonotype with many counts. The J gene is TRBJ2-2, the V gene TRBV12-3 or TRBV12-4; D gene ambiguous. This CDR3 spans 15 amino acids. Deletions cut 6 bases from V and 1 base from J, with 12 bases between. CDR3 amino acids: CASSRVQGNTGELFF. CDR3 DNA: TGTGCCAGCAGCCGGGTCCAAGGGAACACCGGGGAGCTGTTTTTT.